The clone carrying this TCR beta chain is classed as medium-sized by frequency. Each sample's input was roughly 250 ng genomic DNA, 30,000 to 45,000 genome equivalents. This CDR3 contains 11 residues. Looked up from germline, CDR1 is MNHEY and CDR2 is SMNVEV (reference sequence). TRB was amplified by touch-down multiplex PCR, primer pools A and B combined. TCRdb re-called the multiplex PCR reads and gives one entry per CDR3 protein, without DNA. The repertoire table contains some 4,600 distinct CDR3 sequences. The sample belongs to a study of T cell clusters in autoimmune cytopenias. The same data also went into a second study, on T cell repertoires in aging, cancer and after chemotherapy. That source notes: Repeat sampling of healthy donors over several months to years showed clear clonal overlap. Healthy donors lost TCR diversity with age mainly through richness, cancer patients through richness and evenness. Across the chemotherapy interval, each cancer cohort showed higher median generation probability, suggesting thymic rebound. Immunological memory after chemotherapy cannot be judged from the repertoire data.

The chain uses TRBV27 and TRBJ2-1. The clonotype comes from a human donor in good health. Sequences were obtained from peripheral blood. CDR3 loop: CASSLAFGQFF.